This TCR beta chain was obtained from a study of shared clonotypes between healthy human individuals. Sequenced by immunoSEQ multiplex PCR; TCRdb stores in-frame clones only, minus some. Among 950,000 to 1,300,000 clones, 65% to 75% were seen once, and the ten largest hold roughly 1.5%. The investigators split CD4+ cells into a CD45RA+ naive subset and a CD45RA-negative memory subset. V shed 6 bases and J shed 6 bases, with 5 bases lying between them. The CDR3 is made up of 10 amino acids. Germline-derived CDR1 and CDR2 are MNHNS and SASEGT. The sequenced material came from memory CD4+ T cells sorted from blood. Regarding subset: CD45RA-negative fraction. The chain couples TRBV6-1 to TRBJ1-1; D not resolved. This sequence was found in a man between 18 and 35 years old in good health. CDR3 loop: CASRLAEAFF. The CDR3 nucleotides are TGTGCCAGCAGATTGGCTGAAGCTTTCTTT.